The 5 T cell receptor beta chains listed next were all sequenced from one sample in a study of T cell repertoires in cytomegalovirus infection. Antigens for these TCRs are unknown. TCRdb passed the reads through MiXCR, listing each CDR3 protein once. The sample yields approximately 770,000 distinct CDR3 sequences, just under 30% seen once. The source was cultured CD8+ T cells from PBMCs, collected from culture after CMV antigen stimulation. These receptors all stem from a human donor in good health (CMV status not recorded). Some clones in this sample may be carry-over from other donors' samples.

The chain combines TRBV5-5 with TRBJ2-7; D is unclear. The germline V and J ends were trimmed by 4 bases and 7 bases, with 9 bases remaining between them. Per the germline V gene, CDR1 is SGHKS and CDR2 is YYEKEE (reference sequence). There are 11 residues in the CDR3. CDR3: CASSTRMEQYF. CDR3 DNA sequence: TGTGCCAGCAGCACCCGTATGGAGCAGTACTTC.

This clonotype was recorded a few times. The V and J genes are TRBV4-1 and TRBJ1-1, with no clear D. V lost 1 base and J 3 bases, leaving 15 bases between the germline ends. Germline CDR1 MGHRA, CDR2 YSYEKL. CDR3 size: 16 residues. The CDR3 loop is CASSQVVFNPDTEAFF. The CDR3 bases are TGCGCCAGCAGCCAAGTGGTATTCAACCCCGACACTGAAGCTTTCTTT.

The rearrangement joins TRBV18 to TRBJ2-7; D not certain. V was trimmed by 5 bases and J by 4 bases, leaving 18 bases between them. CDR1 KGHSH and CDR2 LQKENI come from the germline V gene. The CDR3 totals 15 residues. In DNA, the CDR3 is TGTGCCAGCTCATCCCTCATGTTTGGGTGGTACGAGCAGTACTTC. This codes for CASSSLMFGWYEQYF.

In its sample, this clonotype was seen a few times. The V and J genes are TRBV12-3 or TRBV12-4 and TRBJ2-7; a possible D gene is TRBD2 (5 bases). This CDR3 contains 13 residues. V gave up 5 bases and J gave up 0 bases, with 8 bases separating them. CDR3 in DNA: TGTGCCAGCAGTGACGGGGACTCCTACGAGCAGTACTTC. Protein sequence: CASSDGDSYEQYF.

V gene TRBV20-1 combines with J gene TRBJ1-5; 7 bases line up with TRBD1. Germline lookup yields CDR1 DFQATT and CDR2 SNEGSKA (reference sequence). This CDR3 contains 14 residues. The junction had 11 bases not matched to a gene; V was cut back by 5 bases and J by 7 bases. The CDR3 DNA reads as TGCAGTGCTCGAGGACAGGCCGTGTGGCAGCCCCAGCATTTT. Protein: CSARGQAVWQPQHF.